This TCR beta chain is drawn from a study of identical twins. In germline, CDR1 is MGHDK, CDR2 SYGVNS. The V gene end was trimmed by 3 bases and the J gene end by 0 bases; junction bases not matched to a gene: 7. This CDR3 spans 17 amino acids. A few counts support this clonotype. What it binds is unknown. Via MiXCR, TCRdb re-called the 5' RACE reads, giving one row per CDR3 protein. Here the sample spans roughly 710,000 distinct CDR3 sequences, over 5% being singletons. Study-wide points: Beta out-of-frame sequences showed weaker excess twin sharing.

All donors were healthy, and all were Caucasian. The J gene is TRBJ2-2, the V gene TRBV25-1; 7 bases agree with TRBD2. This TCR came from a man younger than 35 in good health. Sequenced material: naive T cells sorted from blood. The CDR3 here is CASSDRLADANTGELFF. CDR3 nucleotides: TGTGCCAGCAGTGACCGTCTAGCGGATGCGAACACCGGGGAGCTGTTTTTT.